These 32 T cell receptor beta chains originate from one sample sequenced in a study of human T cells and chemical hapten exposure. TCRdb ran MiXCR on the RACE reads and lists one entry per CDR3 protein. Of 35,000 to 50,000 distinct CDR3 sequences listed, 3.7% are singletons. Time point described: healthy volunteer bleed at 6 weeks. RNA extraction used unfractionated whole blood as the source of total RNA. Sequencing input: whole blood. These receptors originate from a human donor in good health. Some clones in this sample may be carry-over from other donors' samples.

This clonotype was picked up many times. This sequence joins TRBV7-8 and TRBJ2-7, with D possibly being TRBD2 (5 bases). The CDR3 spans 16 residues. The germline V gene has CDR1 SGHVS and CDR2 FQNEAQ. V was trimmed by 3 bases and J by 2 bases, leaving 17 bases between them. CDR3 DNA: TGTGCCAGCAGCTTCCCCGGAGGAGCCGTGCCCTACGAGCAGTACTTC. Protein sequence: CASSFPGGAVPYEQYF.

This clonotype was recorded many times. This chain links TRBV2 with TRBJ2-5; D gene ambiguous. The germline CDR1 and CDR2 sequences are SNHLY and FYNNEI. This CDR3 region has 13 residues. V dropped 2 bases and J dropped 6 bases, with 10 bases sitting between them. The chain's CDR3 is CASSETKMKTQYF. CDR3 bases: TGTGCCAGCAGTGAAACCAAGATGAAGACCCAGTACTTC. The variable domain in full, with the rest retrieved from reference TRBV2 and TRBJ2-5, is EPEVTQTPSHQVTQMGQEVILRCVPISNHLYFYWYRQILGQKVEFLVSFYNNEISEKSEIFDDQFSVERPDGSNFTLKIRSTKLEDSAMYFCASSETKMKTQYFGPGTRLLVL.

This clonotype was seen more than once but under ten times. The chain recombines TRBV12-3 or TRBV12-4 with TRBJ2-7; D is unclear. The ends were cut back, 5 bases at V and 0 bases at J, with 17 bases in the middle. The CDR3 contains 16 residues. The CDR3 region has the DNA TGTGCCAGCAGTCCTCTTCGGCAGAGCCGCTCCTACGAGCAGTACTTC. This translates into CASSPLRQSRSYEQYF.

This clonotype has a handful of counts. The V call is TRBV30, the J call TRBJ2-1; TRBD2 aligns across 7 bases. Per germline, CDR1 GTSNPN and CDR2 SVGIG (reference sequence). This CDR3 spans 11 amino acids. The trim removed 2 bases at V and 14 bases at J, leaving 6 bases unmatched. The CDR3 DNA follows: TGTGCCTGGAGTAGACTAGCCGGGGAGTTCTTC. It yields the protein CAWSRLAGEFF.

This clonotype was recorded at least ten times. The chain joins TRBV7-6 to TRBJ2-1, with TRBD1 matching 8 bases. Germline-derived CDR1 and CDR2 are SGHVS and FNYEAQ. Germline trimming cut 0 bases from V and 12 bases from J; bases unmatched to any gene: 4. The CDR3 contains 13 residues. The CDR3 loop is CASSLAPDRGQFF. For the CDR3, the DNA is TGTGCCAGCAGCTTAGCCCCAGACAGGGGGCAGTTCTTC.

This clonotype has a count of ten or more. CDR3 region: CASSLGRANTGELFF. The CDR3 bases are TGCGCCAGCAGCTTAGGCAGAGCGAACACCGGGGAGCTGTTTTTT. The rearrangement links TRBV5-1 to TRBJ2-2, with no clear D. The CDR3 consists of 15 residues. CDR1 SGHRS and CDR2 YFSETQ come from the germline V gene. Trimming cost V 2 bases and J 0 bases, with 8 bases left between them.

This clonotype was detected only a few times. The rearrangement uses TRBV29-1 and TRBJ1-2; no firm D call. The V end was cut by 4 bases, the J end by 4 bases, with 10 bases between. The CDR3 runs to 12 residues. CDR1 SQVTM and CDR2 ANQGSEA come from the germline V gene. In DNA form, the CDR3 reads TGCAGCGTTGGGAGGGTTTCCTATGGCTACACCTTC. This translates into CSVGRVSYGYTF.

This clonotype was found many times. The chain couples TRBV28 to TRBJ2-1, with 14 bases fitting TRBD2. The length of the CDR3 is 15 residues. The germline V gene encodes CDR1 MDHEN and CDR2 SYDVKM. Trimming cost V 4 bases and J 7 bases; bases outside gene matches: 3. The CDR3, as DNA: TGTGCCAGCAGTTCGGGGACTAGCGGGAGAAATGAGCAGTTCTTC. Protein product: CASSSGTSGRNEQFF.

This clonotype was seen ten or more times. V and J are TRBV29-1 and TRBJ1-1; D unresolved. Per germline, CDR1 SQVTM and CDR2 ANQGSEA. V was clipped by 7 bases and J by 0 bases, with 9 bases between them. The CDR3 is 12 residues long. The CDR3 sequence: CSGYVMNTEAFF. For the CDR3, the DNA is TGCAGCGGCTATGTCATGAACACTGAAGCTTTCTTT.

This clonotype was recorded at least ten times. The chain employs TRBV12-5 and TRBJ1-1; a possible D gene is TRBD1 (5 bases). The CDR3 runs to 15 residues. CDR1 and CDR2 (germline): LGHNT, FRNRAP. Deletions cut 1 base from V and 1 base from J, with 10 bases between. The DNA of the CDR3 is TGTGCTAGTGGTTTGGGGGGGTTCCCGAACACTGAAGCTTTCTTT. Amino acids: CASGLGGFPNTEAFF.

This clonotype was counted at least ten times. V and J are TRBV12-3 or TRBV12-4 and TRBJ1-4, with a weak D call TRBD1 (5 bases). The CDR3 is 17 residues long. V dropped 5 bases and J dropped 0 bases, with 16 bases sitting between them. The chain's CDR3 is CASSLRRGETTNEKLFF. CDR3 in DNA: TGTGCCAGCAGTCTACGGCGGGGGGAGACAACTAATGAAAAACTGTTTTTT.

This clonotype was picked up many times. CDR3 sequence reads: CASSEGTVATNEKLFF. The CDR3 nucleotides read TGCGCCAGCAGCGAAGGGACAGTCGCAACTAATGAAAAACTGTTTTTT. This sequence joins TRBV5-1 and TRBJ1-4; TRBD1 matches at 7 bases. V lost 4 bases and J lost 0; bases outside the gene matches: 6. Germline V lookup: CDR1 SGHRS, CDR2 YFSETQ. This CDR3 contains 16 residues.

With respect to this clonotype: This may arise from a read error, as a much more abundant clone is one base away. The V gene is TRBV25-1, the J gene TRBJ2-1; TRBD2 agrees at 8 bases. This CDR3 has 15 residues. Germline CDR1 MGHDK, CDR2 SYGVNS. CDR3 in amino acids: CASSEQRETYNEQLF. The CDR3, as DNA: TGTGCCAGCAGTGAACAGCGGGAGACGTACAATGAGCAGCTCTTC.

This clonotype has a handful of counts. The rearrangement uses TRBV3-1 and TRBJ1-6, with a tentative D call TRBD1 (5 bases). The CDR3 consists of 16 residues. The V and J ends lost 1 base and 7 bases respectively, with 14 bases between them. Germline CDR1 reads LGHDT; CDR2 reads YNNKEL (reference sequence). This CDR3 reads CASSQVGAGRNSPLHF. In DNA, the CDR3 is TGTGCCAGCAGCCAAGTCGGGGCAGGCCGAAATTCACCCCTCCACTTT.

This clonotype was seen at least ten times. V is TRBV30 and J is TRBJ1-3; D remains unclear. Between the trimmed V and J ends, which lost 1 base and 2 bases, there was a span of 6 bases. Germline-derived CDR1 and CDR2 are GTSNPN and SVGIG (reference sequence). The CDR3 sequence is 13 residues long. CDR3 loop: CAWSGVAGNTIYF. In DNA, the CDR3 is TGTGCCTGGAGTGGGGTGGCTGGAAACACCATATATTTT.

In this sample, this clonotype turned up many times. The V gene is TRBV12-3 or TRBV12-4, the J gene TRBJ2-7; 11 bases line up with TRBD2. The CDR3 is made up of 15 amino acids. V lost 5 bases, J lost 0 bases, and 3 bases stayed unmatched. For the CDR3, the DNA is TGTGCCAGCAGTCGTACTAGCGGGGGCTCCTACGAGCAGTACTTC. It yields the protein CASSRTSGGSYEQYF.

The sample holds many counts of this clonotype. This sequence joins TRBV20-1 and TRBJ1-2, with D perhaps matching TRBD1 (5 bases). V lost 0 bases, J lost 1 base, and 15 bases lay in between. Germline V gene sequence: CDR1 DFQATT, CDR2 SNEGSKA (reference sequence). CDR3 length equals 16 residues. The CDR3 sequence is CSAREQGAGNNYGYTF. CDR3 in DNA: TGCAGTGCTAGAGAGCAAGGGGCAGGGAATAACTATGGCTACACCTTC.

The V call is TRBV2, the J call TRBJ1-6; 7 positions match TRBD1. After removal of 2 bases from V and 0 bases from J, the junction contained 4 bases not matched to a gene. The germline gives CDR1 SNHLY, CDR2 FYNNEI. CDR3 length: 17 amino acids. DNA of the CDR3: TGTGCCAGCAGTGAAACGACAGGGATCTCCTATAATTCACCCCTCCACTTT. Translation gives CASSETTGISYNSPLHF.

This clonotype was found many times. The chain couples TRBV29-1 to TRBJ2-2, with D possibly being TRBD1 or TRBD2 (5 bases each). The CDR3 covers 13 residues. The germline CDR1 and CDR2 sequences are SQVTM and ANQGSEA. Trimming cost V 6 bases and J 3 bases, with 11 bases left between them. CDR3 residues: CSVGTVYTGELFF. The CDR3, as DNA: TGCAGCGTCGGGACGGTGTACACCGGGGAGCTGTTTTTT.

This clonotype has a handful of counts. The chain combines TRBV7-3 with TRBJ2-6; D uncertain. The CDR3 sequence is 18 residues long. The V gene lost 2 bases and the J gene lost 0 bases, with 14 bases spanning the gap. Germline assignment: CDR1 SGHTA and CDR2 FQGTGA. CDR3 coding DNA: TGTGCCAGCAGCTTACTGGGCCCCTTGAGCTCTGGGGCCAACGTCCTGACTTTC. This translates into CASSLLGPLSSGANVLTF.

This clonotype turned up a few times. The chain has TRBV29-1 and TRBJ2-1, with TRBD1 identical over 12 bases. This CDR3 contains 15 residues. Germline V gene lookup returns CDR1 SQVTM and CDR2 ANQGSEA. V lost 1 base and J lost 10; bases outside the gene matches: 8. The CDR3 coding sequence is TGCAGCGTTGAAGGGGACAGGGGGCGTCAGGGGGAGCAGTTCTTC. Translated: CSVEGDRGRQGEQFF.

This clonotype came up many times. The V gene is TRBV9, the J gene TRBJ1-1; D gene ambiguous. From germline, CDR1 is SGDLS and CDR2 YYNGEE. The CDR3 length is 13 residues. Trimming shortened V by 0 bases and J by 3 bases, and 6 bases separated the two germline ends. The CDR3 reads CASSVGLHTEAFF. CDR3 in DNA: TGTGCCAGCAGCGTAGGTCTGCACACTGAAGCTTTCTTT.

This clonotype was observed at least ten times. The V call is TRBV6-5, the J call TRBJ2-4; D remains unclear. The CDR3 covers 15 residues. Germline loops: CDR1 MNHEY, CDR2 SVGAGI. With 6 bases removed from V and 0 bases from J, the gap between germline ends came to 12 bases. In nucleotides, the CDR3 is TGTGCCAGCAGACCGCGGACCATAGCCAAAAACATTCAGTACTTC. The encoded protein is CASRPRTIAKNIQYF.

This clonotype is medium-sized (0.01 to 0.1%). The chain uses TRBV13 and TRBJ2-1; a weak D match, TRBD2 (5 bases). CDR1 is PRHDT and CDR2 is FYEKMQ in the germline V gene (reference sequence). CDR3 length: 15 residues. Trimming left V 2 bases short and J 5 bases short, with 13 bases between. The CDR3 sequence is CASSLRGRFDNEQFF. CDR3 in DNA: TGTGCCAGCAGCTTACGAGGGAGATTCGACAATGAGCAGTTCTTC.

This clonotype was seen a handful of times. V usage is TRBV6-5 and J usage is TRBJ1-1; TRBD1 might be the D (6 bases). This CDR3 comprises 14 residues. Germline V gene sequence: CDR1 MNHEY, CDR2 SVGAGI. V shed 5 bases and J shed 4 bases, with 14 bases lying between them. CDR3 bases: TGTGCCAGCAGTACGCACACAGGGACCACTGAAGCTTTCTTT. Amino acid sequence: CASSTHTGTTEAFF.

The sample holds many counts of this clonotype. The chain joins TRBV30 to TRBJ1-2, with D hard to call. The CDR3 has 15 residues. The ends were cut back, 0 bases at V and 0 bases at J, with 11 bases in the middle. Germline V gene data show CDR1 as GTSNPN and CDR2 as SVGIG (reference sequence). DNA for the CDR3: TGTGCCTGGAGTGTCGGGCAGGTTACTAACTATGGCTACACCTTC. Protein: CAWSVGQVTNYGYTF. Together with reference TRBV30 and TRBJ1-2, the CDR3 gives the full variable domain: SQTIHQWPATLVQPVGSPLSLECTVEGTSNPNLYWYRQAAGRGLQLLFYSVGIGQISSEVPQNLSASRPQDRQFILSSKKLLLSDSGFYLCAWSVGQVTNYGYTFGSGTRLTVV.

This clonotype was found a few times. V gene TRBV27 combines with J gene TRBJ1-2; D remains ambiguous. This CDR3 contains 18 residues. Germline V gene lookup returns CDR1 MNHEY and CDR2 SMNVEV (reference sequence). Trimming stripped 6 bases from V and 2 bases from J, with 25 bases between. CDR3 amino acids: CASSFETPIANLNYGYTF. The CDR3 DNA sequence: TGTGCCAGCAGCTTCGAAACTCCGATTGCCAACCTCAACTATGGCTACACCTTC.

This chain links TRBV30 with TRBJ1-1; tentative D call: TRBD1 (5 bases). Trimming pared 2 bases from V and 3 bases from J, leaving 19 bases between. The CDR3 totals 16 residues. Germline V gene sequence: CDR1 GTSNPN, CDR2 SVGIG (reference sequence). DNA of the CDR3: TGTGCCTGGAGTCCCCGGGGGTTGTTTCGTTACACTGAAGCTTTCTTT. Encoded protein: CAWSPRGLFRYTEAFF.

V and J are TRBV28 and TRBJ2-7, with D perhaps matching TRBD1 or TRBD2 (6 bases each). This CDR3 is built from 13 residues. V was pared by 5 bases and J by 7 bases, with 15 bases between. Germline-derived CDR1 and CDR2 are MDHEN and SYDVKM. In DNA, the CDR3 is TGTGCCAGCAGTCTCTTCGGGGGCTTTGAGCAGTACTTC. Its protein is CASSLFGGFEQYF.

This clonotype was seen ten or more times. The chain uses TRBV29-1 and TRBJ1-2; TRBD1 matches at 8 bases. The CDR3 covers 13 residues. Losses at the gene ends were 7 bases for V and 6 bases for J; bases not matched to a gene: 10. CDR1 is SQVTM and CDR2 is ANQGSEA in the germline V gene. The CDR3 DNA reads TGCAGCGGGACAGGGTCCTCAGCGGATGGCTACACCTTC. Residues: CSGTGSSADGYTF.

This clonotype was observed at least ten times. The genes are TRBV9 and TRBJ2-2; TRBD1 matches 7 bases. V shed 3 bases, J shed 1 base, and the junction held 6 bases outside the gene matches. Germline CDR1 is SGDLS and CDR2 is YYNGEE. This CDR3 is built from 16 residues. In DNA form, the CDR3 reads TGTGCCAGCAGCGCCGAACAGGGGCGGAACACCGGGGAGCTGTTTTTT. Translation gives CASSAEQGRNTGELFF.

The chain uses TRBV10-3 and TRBJ1-5, with 7 bases matching TRBD1. Germline-derived CDR1 and CDR2 are ENHRY and SYGVKD. V trimming: 4 bases; J trimming: 3 bases; junction bases outside the gene matches: 3. The CDR3 length is 14 residues. The CDR3 loop reads CAISGTGANQPQHF. The CDR3 DNA follows: TGTGCCATCAGTGGGACAGGCGCCAATCAGCCCCAGCATTTT.